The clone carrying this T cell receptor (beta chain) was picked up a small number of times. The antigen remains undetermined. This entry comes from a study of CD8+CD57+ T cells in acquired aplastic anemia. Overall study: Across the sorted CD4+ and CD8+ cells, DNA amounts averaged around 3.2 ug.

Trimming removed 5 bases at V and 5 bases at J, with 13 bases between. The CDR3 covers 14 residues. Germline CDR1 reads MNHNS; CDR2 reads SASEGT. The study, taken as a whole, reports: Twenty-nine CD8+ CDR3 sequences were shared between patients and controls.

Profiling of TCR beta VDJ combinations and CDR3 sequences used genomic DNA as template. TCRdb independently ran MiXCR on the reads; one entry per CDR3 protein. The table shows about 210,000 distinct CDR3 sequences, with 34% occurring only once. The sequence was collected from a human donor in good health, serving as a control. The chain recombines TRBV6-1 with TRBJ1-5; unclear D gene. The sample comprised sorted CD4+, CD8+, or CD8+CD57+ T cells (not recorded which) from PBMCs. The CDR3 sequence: CASSTRGPDQPQHF. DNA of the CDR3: TGTGCCAGCAGTACGAGAGGGCCTGATCAGCCCCAGCATTTT.